Listed below are T cell receptor beta chains from one sample, sequenced in a study of CD8 T cells in ankylosing spondylitis. Using its own MiXCR run on the 5' RACE reads, TCRdb lists one record per CDR3 protein. In the table there are over 700,000 distinct CDR3 sequences, around 20% of which are singletons. Sequencing was done on a sample of blood, either unsorted or a sorted T cell fraction (not recorded which). All receptors come from a male donor with ankylosing spondylitis. Each CDR3 is given with its conserved first and last residue. Each record gives: V gene, J gene, clone size, D gene, CDR3 protein, CDR3 DNA. The D gene is left open where the match is weak. Rows may omit the clone size; those that give it use once, few, many or a size class.

V gene: TRBV10-3
J gene: TRBJ2-6
clone size: few
D gene: .
CDR3 protein: CAVRQGAPNSGANVLTF
CDR3 DNA: TGTGCCGTACGCCAGGGTGCCCCTAACTCTGGGGCCAACGTCCTGACTTTC

V gene: TRBV15
J gene: TRBJ2-7
clone size: few
D gene: .
CDR3 protein: CATSRDMGVLRSYEQYF
CDR3 DNA: TGTGCCACCAGCAGAGATATGGGGGTCCTTCGCTCCTACGAGCAGTACTTC

V gene: TRBV28
J gene: TRBJ2-7
clone size: many
D gene: .
CDR3 protein: CASTTSRGYEQYF
CDR3 DNA: TGTGCCAGCACCACCAGCAGGGGATACGAGCAGTACTTC

V gene: TRBV6-1
J gene: TRBJ2-6
clone size: .
D gene: TRBD1
CDR3 protein: CASRTGAYSGANVLTF
CDR3 DNA: TGTGCCAGCAGGACAGGGGCATACTCTGGGGCCAACGTCCTGACTTTC

V gene: TRBV9
J gene: TRBJ2-2
clone size: many
D gene: .
CDR3 protein: CASSPTEGRGELFF
CDR3 DNA: TGTGCCAGCAGCCCCACTGAGGGCCGCGGGGAGCTGTTTTTT

V gene: TRBV11-2
J gene: TRBJ2-3
clone size: .
D gene: .
CDR3 protein: CASSLEGPYTQYF
CDR3 DNA: TGTGCCAGCAGCTTAGAGGGACCTTATACGCAGTATTTT

V gene: TRBV20-1
J gene: TRBJ1-5
clone size: .
D gene: TRBD1
CDR3 protein: CSARAGQGANWDQPQHF
CDR3 DNA: TGCAGTGCTAGAGCGGGGCAGGGGGCGAATTGGGACCAGCCCCAGCATTTT

V gene: TRBV7-2
J gene: TRBJ2-5
clone size: .
D gene: TRBD2
CDR3 protein: CATGTSGRGVETQYF
CDR3 DNA: TGTGCCACCGGGACTAGCGGGAGGGGCGTGGAGACCCAGTACTTC

V gene: TRBV2
J gene: TRBJ2-3
clone size: .
D gene: TRBD1
CDR3 protein: CASSVTGSADTQYF
CDR3 DNA: TGTGCCAGCAGTGTGACAGGGAGCGCAGATACGCAGTATTTT

V gene: TRBV7-9
J gene: TRBJ2-5
clone size: few
D gene: TRBD2
CDR3 protein: CASSLGLAGGPTETQYF
CDR3 DNA: TGTGCCAGCAGCCTGGGACTAGCGGGAGGGCCGACGGAGACCCAGTACTTC

V gene: TRBV27
J gene: TRBJ2-3
clone size: .
D gene: .
CDR3 protein: CASSLFGGTDTQYF
CDR3 DNA: TGTGCCAGCAGTTTATTTGGGGGAACAGATACGCAGTATTTT

V gene: TRBV10-3
J gene: TRBJ2-7
clone size: .
D gene: .
CDR3 protein: CAISEVLAAYEQYF
CDR3 DNA: TGTGCCATCAGTGAGGTACTAGCAGCCTACGAGCAGTACTTC

V gene: TRBV5-1
J gene: TRBJ1-1
clone size: few
D gene: .
CDR3 protein: CASSLEPEWTEAFF
CDR3 DNA: TGCGCCAGCAGCTTGGAGCCTGAATGGACTGAAGCTTTCTTT

V gene: TRBV20-1
J gene: TRBJ2-2
clone size: .
D gene: .
CDR3 protein: CSAPEISRRGSRNTGELFF
CDR3 DNA: TGCAGTGCTCCTGAGATTAGCAGAAGGGGAAGTAGGAACACCGGGGAGCTGTTTTTT

V gene: TRBV12-3/TRBV12-4
J gene: TRBJ2-3
clone size: many
D gene: .
CDR3 protein: CASSPGQNTDTQYF
CDR3 DNA: TGTGCCAGCAGTCCGGGACAAAACACAGATACGCAGTATTTT

V gene: TRBV4-1
J gene: TRBJ1-5
clone size: many
D gene: .
CDR3 protein: CASSQGRAGAQNRPQHF
CDR3 DNA: TGCGCCAGCAGCCAAGGTAGGGCGGGGGCCCAAAACCGGCCCCAGCATTTT

V gene: TRBV7-2
J gene: TRBJ2-3
clone size: few
D gene: .
CDR3 protein: CASSPDRAVPTDTQYF
CDR3 DNA: TGTGCCAGCAGCCCAGACCGAGCGGTACCTACAGATACGCAGTATTTT

V gene: TRBV4-1
J gene: TRBJ2-7
clone size: .
D gene: TRBD2
CDR3 protein: CASSHASGTSEQYF
CDR3 DNA: TGCGCCAGCAGCCACGCTAGCGGGACTAGCGAGCAGTACTTC

V gene: TRBV20-1
J gene: TRBJ1-1
clone size: few
D gene: .
CDR3 protein: CSAREPRGGFTEAFF
CDR3 DNA: TGCAGTGCTAGAGAGCCACGGGGGGGGTTCACTGAAGCTTTCTTT

V gene: TRBV11-1
J gene: TRBJ2-2
clone size: .
D gene: TRBD1
CDR3 protein: CASSPGQFANTGELFF
CDR3 DNA: TGTGCCAGCAGCCCGGGACAGTTCGCGAACACCGGGGAGCTGTTTTTT

V gene: TRBV4-3
J gene: TRBJ2-6
clone size: many
D gene: .
CDR3 protein: CASSQDLGVTGANVLTF
CDR3 DNA: TGCGCCAGCAGCCAAGATCTAGGGGTGACTGGGGCCAACGTCCTGACTTTC

V gene: TRBV5-1
J gene: TRBJ2-1
clone size: few
D gene: TRBD2
CDR3 protein: CASSPTTSGLSNEQFF
CDR3 DNA: TGCGCCAGCAGCCCCACCACTAGCGGGTTGAGCAATGAGCAGTTCTTC

V gene: TRBV4-1
J gene: TRBJ2-1
clone size: few
D gene: TRBD2
CDR3 protein: CASSQESGRAYNEQFF
CDR3 DNA: TGCGCCAGCAGCCAGGAAAGCGGGAGGGCTTACAATGAGCAGTTCTTC

V gene: TRBV15
J gene: TRBJ2-7
clone size: once
D gene: .
CDR3 protein: CATSRGGQVSYEQYF
CDR3 DNA: TGTGCCACCAGCAGAGGTGGGCAGGTCTCCTACGAGCAGTACTTC

V gene: TRBV12-3/TRBV12-4
J gene: TRBJ2-5
clone size: few
D gene: .
CDR3 protein: CASSLVGGGEETQYF
CDR3 DNA: TGTGCCAGCAGTTTAGTAGGGGGGGGCGAAGAGACCCAGTACTTC

V gene: TRBV5-1
J gene: TRBJ2-1
clone size: .
D gene: .
CDR3 protein: CASNWGGRAYNEQFF
CDR3 DNA: TGCGCCAGCAATTGGGGCGGGCGCGCCTACAATGAGCAGTTCTTC

V gene: TRBV30
J gene: TRBJ2-3
clone size: few
D gene: .
CDR3 protein: CAWAGISTDTQYF
CDR3 DNA: TGTGCCTGGGCCGGGATTAGCACAGATACGCAGTATTTT

V gene: TRBV5-5
J gene: TRBJ2-2
clone size: few
D gene: .
CDR3 protein: CASSFDPPSFRGELFF
CDR3 DNA: TGTGCCAGCAGCTTCGACCCGCCGTCGTTTCGCGGGGAGCTGTTTTTT

V gene: TRBV5-1
J gene: TRBJ1-1
clone size: .
D gene: .
CDR3 protein: CASSSTGRVTEAFF
CDR3 DNA: TGCGCCAGCAGCTCCACAGGGAGGGTCACTGAAGCTTTCTTT